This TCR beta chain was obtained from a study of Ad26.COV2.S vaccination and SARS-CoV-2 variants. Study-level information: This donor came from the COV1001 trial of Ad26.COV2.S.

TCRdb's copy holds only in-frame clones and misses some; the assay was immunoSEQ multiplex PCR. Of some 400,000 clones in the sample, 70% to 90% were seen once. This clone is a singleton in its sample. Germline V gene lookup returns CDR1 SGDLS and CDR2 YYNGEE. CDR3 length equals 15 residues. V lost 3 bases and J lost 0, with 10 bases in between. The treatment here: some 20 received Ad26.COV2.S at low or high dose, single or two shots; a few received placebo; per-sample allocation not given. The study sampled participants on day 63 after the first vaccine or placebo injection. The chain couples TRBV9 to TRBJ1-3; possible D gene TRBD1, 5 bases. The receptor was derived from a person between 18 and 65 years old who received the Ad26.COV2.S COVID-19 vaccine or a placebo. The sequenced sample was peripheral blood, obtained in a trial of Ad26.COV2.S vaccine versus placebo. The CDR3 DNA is TGTGCCAGCAGCGGCCGACAGCTCTCTGGAAACACCATATATTTT. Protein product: CASSGRQLSGNTIYF.